This TCR beta chain was obtained from a study of blood T cells in healthy people across ages. A second PCR, run for about 6 to 11 cycles, used a sample-barcoded 5' primer plus a J-beta primer mix. Template switching added a 12-random-nucleotide identifier to every cDNA molecule. Using its own MiXCR run on the 5' RACE reads, TCRdb lists one record per CDR3 protein. The data contain some 1,800,000 distinct CDR3 sequences, about 39% of them singletons. CDR3 length equals 16 residues. CDR1 is DFQATT and CDR2 is SNEGSKA in the germline V gene (reference sequence). Details on this clonotype: Its target is unknown.

Study outcomes and limitations: Age showed a roughly linear inverse relationship with TCR beta diversity per million T cells.

This rearrangement joins TRBV20-1 to TRBJ2-5, with 10 bases that match TRBD1. The J call may be faulty, since TRBJ2-7 better matches the DNA end. The receptor was isolated from a human donor in good health. The specimen was blood. The CDR3 region has the DNA TGCAGTGCCAGCAGCCAAGTGGGGACAGGGGTCTACGAGCAGTACTTC. Encoded protein: CSASSQVGTGVYEQYF.